Included here is one TCR beta chain sequence, with context. Its antigen is not identified. The entry originates in a study of Ad26.COV2.S vaccination and SARS-CoV-2 variants. The overall study: The authors gave Ad26.COV2.S intramuscularly, either once or twice 56 days apart.

The germline V gene has CDR1 SEHNR and CDR2 FQNEAQ (reference sequence). V lost 0 bases and J lost 0; bases outside the gene matches: 2. This CDR3 has 16 residues. Libraries were prepared by immunoSEQ multiplex PCR; TCRdb keeps only in-frame clonotypes and omits some of them. The data hold 440,000 or so clones, with roughly 88% observed a single time. Study conclusions and caveats: Substantial post-vaccination breadth of spike-specific CD8+ and CD4+ T cell responses was reported.

Treatment specified: over 15 received Ad26.COV2.S at low or high dose, single or two shots; 5 received placebo; per-sample allocation not given. Day 63 after the first vaccine or placebo injection was the time point for sampling. The chain combines TRBV7-9 with TRBJ2-4; 7 positions agree with TRBD2. The specimen comprised peripheral blood, sampled in a trial of Ad26.COV2.S vaccine versus placebo. This receptor was taken from a person aged 18-65 years who received the Ad26.COV2.S COVID-19 vaccine or a placebo. The CDR3 DNA follows: TGTGCCAGCAGCTTAGCAGGGAGGGTAGCCAAAAACATTCAGTACTTC. Translating gives CASSLAGRVAKNIQYF.